The 29 T cell receptor beta chains given below trace back to one sample, sequenced in a study of T cell responses to AZD1222 COVID-19 vaccine. Here immunoSEQ multiplex PCR was the method, and the copy in TCRdb shows in-frame clones only, minus some. The sample records some 140,000 clones, more than 85% being singletons. The sample consisted of peripheral blood, taken on day 0 of AZD1222 vaccination. The receptors were sampled from an adult in good health.

This chain connects TRBV28 to TRBJ1-6, with TRBD1 matching 11 bases. The germline gives CDR1 MDHEN, CDR2 SYDVKM. This CDR3 spans 16 amino acids. V shed 7 bases, J shed 7 bases, and the junction held 9 bases outside the gene matches. This chain's CDR3 is CASKVLRTGGNSPLHF. In DNA, the CDR3 is TGTGCCAGCAAAGTCCTCCGGACAGGGGGCAATTCACCCCTCCACTTT.

V usage is TRBV27 and J usage is TRBJ1-5, with 7 positions matching TRBD1. CDR3 length equals 17 residues. CDR1 and CDR2 from the germline V gene are MNHEY and SMNVEV (reference sequence). The V segment lost 4 bases and the J segment 6 bases; nucleotides outside the gene matches: 15. The CDR3 coding sequence is TGTGCCAGCAGTTCCATCCTTAAGACAGGGAAGGTTCAGCCCCAGCATTTT. As protein: CASSSILKTGKVQPQHF.

The chain is built from TRBV24-1 and TRBJ1-1; D might be TRBD1 (5 bases). Germline V CDR1 and CDR2: KGHDR, SFDVKD. This CDR3 spans 15 amino acids. V lost 5 bases and J lost 3, with 15 bases in between. The CDR3 region is CATSASGFPDTEAFF. DNA of the CDR3: TGTGCCACCAGTGCCTCAGGGTTTCCGGACACTGAAGCTTTCTTT.

This chain connects TRBV7-8 to TRBJ1-2; D uncertain. Germline V gene lookup returns CDR1 SGHVS and CDR2 FQNEAQ. This CDR3 is built from 15 residues. V lost 3 bases and J 2 bases, leaving 13 bases between the germline ends. CDR3: CASSFGITGNYGYTF. In nucleotides, the CDR3 is TGTGCCAGCAGCTTTGGTATAACGGGCAACTATGGCTACACCTTC. The full variable domain, its missing parts supplied by reference TRBV7-8 and TRBJ1-2, is GAGVSQSPRYKVAKRGQDVALRCDPISGHVSLFWYQQALGQGPEFLTYFQNEAQLDKSGLPSDRFFAERPEGSVSTLKIQRTQQEDSAVYLCASSFGITGNYGYTFGSGTRLTVV.

J is TRBJ2-6 and V is TRBV12-5; D is tentatively TRBD1 or TRBD2 (5 bases each). Trimming pared 0 bases from V and 12 bases from J, leaving 15 bases between. The V gene's germline CDR1 is LGHNT and CDR2 FRNRAP. The length of the CDR3 is 15 residues. CDR3 sequence (DNA): TGTGCTAGTGGTTTGGTACGCGGATTTGGGGGCGTCCTGACTTTC. Protein: CASGLVRGFGGVLTF.

This chain uses TRBV6-5 with TRBJ2-7; TRBD1 is a possible D gene (6 bases). The CDR3 is 14 residues long. The ends were cut back, 8 bases at V and 0 bases at J, with 14 bases in the middle. Germline values: CDR1 MNHEY, CDR2 SVGAGI. The CDR3 spells CASGQGRISYEQYF. In DNA form, the CDR3 reads TGTGCCAGCGGCCAGGGGCGAATCTCCTACGAGCAGTACTTC.

This chain connects TRBV9 to TRBJ1-4; weak D call: TRBD1 (6 bases). The CDR3 contains 14 residues. Trimming pared 4 bases from V and 5 bases from J, leaving 12 bases between. Germline CDR1 and CDR2: SGDLS and YYNGEE. The CDR3 protein is CASSFGRGNEKLFF. The CDR3 DNA is TGTGCCAGCAGCTTCGGCAGGGGAAATGAAAAACTGTTTTTT.

The chain carries TRBV14 and TRBJ2-1; TRBD2 agrees at 12 bases. CDR3 size: 16 residues. V dropped 4 bases and J dropped 7; count of bases not matched to a gene: 8. Germline V gene lookup returns CDR1 SGHDN and CDR2 FVKESK. DNA for the CDR3: TGTGCCAGCAGCCGACTAGCGGGAGAGATAACGAATGAGCAGTTCTTC. Protein: CASSRLAGEITNEQFF.

The chain is built from TRBV18 and TRBJ2-7, with 12 bases aligning to TRBD1. The CDR3 spans 16 residues. Trimming at V came to 0 bases and at J to 7 bases, leaving 7 bases not matched to a gene. Germline CDR1 KGHSH, CDR2 LQKENI. In nucleotides, the CDR3 is TGTGCCAGCTCACCACCGGGGACAGGGGGCTTGGGAGAGCAGTACTTC. Its protein is CASSPPGTGGLGEQYF.

The gene calls are TRBV7-9 and TRBJ2-1, with 8 bases aligning to TRBD2. CDR1 is SEHNR, CDR2 FQNEAQ, per germline (reference sequence). V lost 5 bases and J lost 2; bases outside the gene matches: 8. CDR3 size: 16 residues. The CDR3 region is CASSKATSGPYNEQFF. CDR3 DNA: TGTGCCAGCAGCAAAGCTACTAGCGGCCCCTACAATGAGCAGTTCTTC.

The rearrangement uses TRBV12-3 or TRBV12-4 and TRBJ2-7; D uncertain. CDR3 size: 13 residues. The V and J ends lost 6 bases and 3 bases respectively, with 12 bases between them. The CDR3 region has the DNA TGTGCCAGCAGGTTAAGCCACGACTACGAGCAGTACTTC. This encodes CASRLSHDYEQYF.

V gene TRBV19 combines with J gene TRBJ1-5, with D maybe TRBD1 (5 bases). The CDR3 loop spans 14 amino acids. Germline CDR1 LNHDA, CDR2 SQIVND (reference sequence). V lost 9 bases and J 1 base, leaving 13 bases between the germline ends. CDR3 in amino acids: CASRGGRSNQPQHF. CDR3 nucleotide sequence: TGTGCCAGCCGCGGGGGGAGGAGCAATCAGCCCCAGCATTTT.

The CDR3 sequence is CASSLFSSGYNEQFF. DNA for the CDR3: TGTGCCAGCAGCTTATTTTCTAGCGGTTACAATGAGCAGTTCTTC. The rearrangement links TRBV7-3 to TRBJ2-1; TRBD2 matches at 7 bases. Germline CDR1 reads SGHTA; CDR2 reads FQGTGA. Trimming removed 2 bases from V and 4 bases from J; junction bases left unmatched: 5. This CDR3 contains 15 residues.

The chain is built from TRBV28 and TRBJ1-5; maybe TRBD1 (5 bases). Between the trimmed V and J ends, which lost 5 bases and 4 bases, there was a span of 15 bases. Germline V gene data show CDR1 as MDHEN and CDR2 as SYDVKM. The CDR3 runs 15 residues. The CDR3 here is CASSPYSRGNQPQHF. Written as DNA, the CDR3 is TGTGCCAGCAGTCCGTACTCCCGGGGGAATCAGCCCCAGCATTTT.

The chain's CDR3 is CASSPISGFRNEQFF. In DNA form, the CDR3 reads TGTGCCAGCTCACCAATCTCTGGGTTTCGGAATGAGCAGTTCTTC. The V and J genes are TRBV18 and TRBJ2-1; D gene unclear. The CDR3 has 15 residues. In germline, CDR1 is KGHSH, CDR2 LQKENI. The germline V and J ends were trimmed by 2 bases and 7 bases, with 15 bases remaining between them.

The chain employs TRBV4-3 and TRBJ1-1, with D uncertain. The CDR3 extends over 13 amino acids. The germline CDR1 and CDR2 sequences are LGHNA and YSLEER. Between the trimmed V and J ends, which lost 1 base and 3 bases, there was a span of 6 bases. CDR3 in amino acids: CASSQGSYTEAFF. The CDR3 nucleotides read TGCGCCAGCAGCCAAGGGAGCTACACTGAAGCTTTCTTT.

The chain employs TRBV19 and TRBJ1-5; D remains ambiguous. This CDR3 is built from 15 residues. Germline CDR1 is LNHDA and CDR2 is SQIVND (reference sequence). Trimming took 8 bases from V and 4 from J, leaving 18 bases between them. Here the CDR3 reads CASQVRDPRNQPQHF. The CDR3 coding sequence is TGTGCCAGTCAGGTCCGGGATCCCCGAAATCAGCCCCAGCATTTT.

The V and J genes are TRBV4-2 and TRBJ1-3; D gene uncertain. Trimming stripped 2 bases from V and 0 bases from J, with 14 bases between. Germline-derived CDR1 and CDR2 are LGHNA and YNFKEQ. The CDR3 sequence is 17 residues long. The CDR3 spells CASSQSDASLSGNTIYF. In nucleotides, the CDR3 is TGTGCCAGCAGCCAAAGTGACGCTTCCCTCTCTGGAAACACCATATATTTT.

The chain uses TRBV30 and TRBJ1-5; D gene ambiguous. V lost 8 bases and J 0 bases, leaving 8 bases between the germline ends. Looked up from germline, CDR1 is GTSNPN and CDR2 is SVGIG (reference sequence). The CDR3 loop spans 12 amino acids. The CDR3 region is CARPYSNQPQHF. CDR3 nucleotides: TGTGCCCGACCATATAGCAATCAGCCCCAGCATTTT. Based on the CDR3 plus reference TRBV30 and TRBJ1-5, the full variable domain is SQTIHQWPATLVQPVGSPLSLECTVEGTSNPNLYWYRQAAGRGLQLLFYSVGIGQISSEVPQNLSASRPQDRQFILSSKKLLLSDSGFYLCARPYSNQPQHFGDGTRLSIL.

The V and J genes are TRBV7-6 and TRBJ1-2; weak D call: TRBD1 (5 bases). The ends were cut back, 5 bases at V and 8 bases at J, with 18 bases in the middle. CDR3 length: 14 amino acids. The germline CDR1 and CDR2 sequences are SGHVS and FNYEAQ. The CDR3: CASSPAWSGSGYTF. The CDR3 DNA follows: TGTGCCAGCAGCCCTGCTTGGTCAGGGTCCGGCTACACCTTC.

The CDR3 loop reads CASSGTGADTQYF. CDR3 nucleotides: TGTGCCAGCAGCGGGACCGGTGCGGATACGCAGTATTTT. V is TRBV9 and J is TRBJ2-3; D gene uncertain. This CDR3 spans 13 amino acids. The V end lost 3 bases, the J end lost 6 bases, and 11 bases lay between the germline ends. Germline V gene sequence: CDR1 SGDLS, CDR2 YYNGEE. Complete variable domain (other parts from reference TRBV9 and TRBJ2-3): DSGVTQTPKHLITATGQRVTLRCSPRSGDLSVYWYQQSLDQGLQFLIQYYNGEERAKGNILERFSAQQFPDLHSELNLSSLELGDSALYFCASSGTGADTQYFGPGTRLTVL.

The CDR3 sequence is CASSLQGSNYGYTF. In nucleotides, the CDR3 is TGTGCCAGCAGTTTGCAGGGATCTAACTATGGCTACACCTTC. This sequence joins TRBV27 and TRBJ1-2; the D gene is possibly TRBD1 (5 bases). The ends were cut back, 3 bases at V and 0 bases at J, with 8 bases in the middle. The germline V gene encodes CDR1 MNHEY and CDR2 SMNVEV (reference sequence). CDR3 length equals 14 residues.

The gene calls are TRBV11-3 and TRBJ2-1; tentatively, D is TRBD1 or TRBD2 (6 bases each). V lost 6 bases and J 7 bases, leaving 25 bases between the germline ends. Germline V lookup: CDR1 SGHNT, CDR2 YENEEA. The CDR3 consists of 17 residues. DNA of the CDR3: TGTGCCAGCAGGGGACACCGGGGGCTGGCAGAAAAGAATGAGCAGTTCTTC. Residues: CASRGHRGLAEKNEQFF.

This chain links TRBV5-1 with TRBJ2-1; 9 bases map to TRBD2. CDR3 length: 15 amino acids. The junction had 6 bases not matched to a gene; V was cut back by 6 bases and J by 2 bases. CDR1 is SGHRS, CDR2 YFSETQ, per germline. Here the CDR3 reads CASTERGVTYNEQFF. The CDR3 DNA follows: TGCGCCAGCACCGAGCGGGGGGTTACCTACAATGAGCAGTTCTTC.

The rearrangement uses TRBV27 and TRBJ1-2, with no clear D. Trimming left V 2 bases short and J 5 bases short, with 12 bases between. Looked up from germline, CDR1 is MNHEY and CDR2 is SMNVEV (reference sequence). The CDR3 length is 14 residues. The CDR3 here is CASSLEGPQYGYTF. For the CDR3, the DNA is TGTGCCAGCAGTTTAGAGGGCCCTCAATATGGCTACACCTTC.

The chain carries TRBV7-7 and TRBJ2-5; 8 bases fit TRBD1. The CDR3 length is 15 residues. Germline V gives CDR1 SSHAT, CDR2 FNYEAQ (reference sequence). The trim removed 5 bases at V and 4 bases at J, leaving 9 bases unmatched. The DNA for the CDR3 is TGTGCCAGCAGCATACGACAGGGGTTGGGAGAGACCCAGTACTTC. This translates into CASSIRQGLGETQYF.

The chain recombines TRBV7-6 with TRBJ1-1, with 8 positions matching TRBD1. CDR1 is SGHVS and CDR2 is FNYEAQ in the germline V gene. The CDR3 spans 15 residues. Unmatched junction bases numbered 9, after V lost 4 bases and J lost 5 bases. The CDR3, as DNA: TGTGCCAGCAGCTCTTGGACAGGGAGGGGAACTGAAGCTTTCTTT. It translates to CASSSWTGRGTEAFF.

The chain recombines TRBV15 with TRBJ1-2; D perhaps matches TRBD1 (6 bases). The CDR3 is 15 residues long. V was pared by 0 bases and J by 0 bases, with 8 bases between. The germline V gene has CDR1 LNHNV and CDR2 YYDKDF (reference sequence). The CDR3 reads CATSRDRTANYGYTF. The DNA of the CDR3 is TGTGCCACCAGCAGAGACCGGACAGCTAACTATGGCTACACCTTC.

The V and J genes are TRBV27 and TRBJ2-5; the D gene is possibly TRBD2 (7 bases). Germline CDR1 and CDR2: MNHEY and SMNVEV (reference sequence). Trimming took 2 bases from V and 6 from J, leaving 16 bases between them. CDR3 size: 15 residues. The chain's CDR3 is CASSLGGGLLQTQYF. The CDR3 nucleotides read TGTGCCAGCAGTTTAGGCGGGGGCCTCCTTCAGACCCAGTACTTC.